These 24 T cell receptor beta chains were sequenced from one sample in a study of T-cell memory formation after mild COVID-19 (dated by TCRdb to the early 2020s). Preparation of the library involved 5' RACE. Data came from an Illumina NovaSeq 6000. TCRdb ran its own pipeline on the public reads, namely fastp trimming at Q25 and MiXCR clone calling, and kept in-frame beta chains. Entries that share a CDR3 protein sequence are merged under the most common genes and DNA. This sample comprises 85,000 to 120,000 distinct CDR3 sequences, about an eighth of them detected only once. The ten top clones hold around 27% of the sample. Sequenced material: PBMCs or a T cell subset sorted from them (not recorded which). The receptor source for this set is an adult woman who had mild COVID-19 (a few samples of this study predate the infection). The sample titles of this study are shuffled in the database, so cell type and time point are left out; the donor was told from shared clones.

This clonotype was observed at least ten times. The CDR3 region is CASSQDQGVPYNEQFF. The DNA of the CDR3 is TGCGCCAGCAGCCAAGATCAGGGAGTCCCCTACAATGAGCAGTTCTTC. This chain connects TRBV4-1 to TRBJ2-1; D tentatively fits TRBD1 or TRBD2 (5 bases each). The V end was cut by 0 bases, the J end by 2 bases, with 11 bases between. Germline V gives CDR1 MGHRA, CDR2 YSYEKL. The CDR3 is made up of 16 amino acids.

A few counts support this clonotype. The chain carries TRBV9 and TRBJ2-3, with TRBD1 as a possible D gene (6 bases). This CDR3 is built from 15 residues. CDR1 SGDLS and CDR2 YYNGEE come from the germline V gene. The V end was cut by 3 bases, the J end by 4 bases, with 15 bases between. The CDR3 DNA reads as TGTGCCAGCAGCGGTCCACAGGGATGGGCAGATACGCAGTATTTT. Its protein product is CASSGPQGWADTQYF.

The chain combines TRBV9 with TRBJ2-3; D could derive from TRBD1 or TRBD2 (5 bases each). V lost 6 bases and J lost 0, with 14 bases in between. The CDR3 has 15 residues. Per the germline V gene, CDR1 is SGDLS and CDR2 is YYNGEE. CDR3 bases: TGTGCCAGCACCAGGGACCTAGCTAGCACAGATACGCAGTATTTT. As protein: CASTRDLASTDTQYF.

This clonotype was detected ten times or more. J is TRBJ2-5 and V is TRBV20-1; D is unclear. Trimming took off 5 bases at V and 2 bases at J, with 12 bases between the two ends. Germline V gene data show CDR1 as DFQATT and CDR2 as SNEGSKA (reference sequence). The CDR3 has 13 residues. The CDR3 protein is CSAALTVQETQYF. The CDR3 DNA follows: TGCAGTGCTGCACTGACGGTACAAGAGACCCAGTACTTC.

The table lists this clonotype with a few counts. The DNA for the CDR3 is TGTGCCAGCAGTGAAGAGGTAGCGGGGAGTACCTACGAGCAGTACTTC. Amino acids: CASSEEVAGSTYEQYF. The chain joins TRBV2 to TRBJ2-7; 8 bases are a match to TRBD2. This CDR3 is built from 16 residues. V gave up 1 base and J gave up 2 bases; unmatched junction bases: 7. CDR1 and CDR2 from the germline V gene are SNHLY and FYNNEI.

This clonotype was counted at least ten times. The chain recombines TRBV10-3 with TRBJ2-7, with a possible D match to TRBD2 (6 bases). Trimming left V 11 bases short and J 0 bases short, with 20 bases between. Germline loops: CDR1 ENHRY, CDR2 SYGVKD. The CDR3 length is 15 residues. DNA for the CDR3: TGTGCCGCCGGGACCGGGGACTTAAGCTCCTACGAGCAGTACTTC. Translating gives CAAGTGDLSSYEQYF.

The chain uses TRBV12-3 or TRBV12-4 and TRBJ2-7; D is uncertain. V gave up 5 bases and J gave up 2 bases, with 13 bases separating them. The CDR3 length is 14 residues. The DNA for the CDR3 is TGTGCCAGCAGTGATGGACGTATAACCTACGAGCAGTACTTC. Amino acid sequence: CASSDGRITYEQYF.

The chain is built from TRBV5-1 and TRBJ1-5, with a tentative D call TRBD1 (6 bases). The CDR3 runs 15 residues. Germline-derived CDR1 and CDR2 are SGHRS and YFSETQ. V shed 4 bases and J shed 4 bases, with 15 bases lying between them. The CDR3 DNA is TGCGCCAGCAGCCCGGGACATTCGGGAAATCAGCCCCAGCATTTT. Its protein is CASSPGHSGNQPQHF.

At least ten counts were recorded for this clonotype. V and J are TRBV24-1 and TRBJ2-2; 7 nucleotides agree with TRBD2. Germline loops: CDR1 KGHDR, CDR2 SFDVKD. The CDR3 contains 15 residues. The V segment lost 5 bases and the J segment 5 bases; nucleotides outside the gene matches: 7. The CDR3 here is CATSAGTTETGELFF. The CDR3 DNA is TGTGCCACCAGTGCCGGGACTACTGAAACCGGGGAGCTGTTTTTT.

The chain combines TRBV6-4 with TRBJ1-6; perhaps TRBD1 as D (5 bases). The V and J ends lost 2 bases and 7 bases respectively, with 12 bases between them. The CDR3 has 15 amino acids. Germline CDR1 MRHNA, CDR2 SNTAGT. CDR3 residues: CASSDGAASNSPLHF. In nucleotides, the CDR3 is TGTGCCAGCAGTGACGGGGCCGCCTCCAATTCACCCCTCCACTTT.

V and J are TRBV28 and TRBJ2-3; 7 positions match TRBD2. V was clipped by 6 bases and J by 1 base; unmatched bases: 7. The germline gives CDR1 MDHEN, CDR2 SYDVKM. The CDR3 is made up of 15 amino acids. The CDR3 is CASRYGTKRTDTQYF. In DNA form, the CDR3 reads TGTGCCAGCAGATACGGGACTAAACGCACAGATACGCAGTATTTT.

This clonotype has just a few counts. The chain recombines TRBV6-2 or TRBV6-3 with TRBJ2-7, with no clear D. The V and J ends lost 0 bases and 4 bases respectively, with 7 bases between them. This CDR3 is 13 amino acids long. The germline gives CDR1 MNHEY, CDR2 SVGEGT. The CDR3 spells CASSYSRFYEQYF. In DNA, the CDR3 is TGTGCCAGCAGTTACTCGAGGTTTTACGAGCAGTACTTC.

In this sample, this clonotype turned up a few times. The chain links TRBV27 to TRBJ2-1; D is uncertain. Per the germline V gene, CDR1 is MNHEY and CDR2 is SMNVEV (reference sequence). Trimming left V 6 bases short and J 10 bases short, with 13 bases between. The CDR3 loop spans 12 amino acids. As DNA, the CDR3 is TGTGCCAGCAGCCATTTTATTGGGGAGCAGTTCTTC. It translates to CASSHFIGEQFF.

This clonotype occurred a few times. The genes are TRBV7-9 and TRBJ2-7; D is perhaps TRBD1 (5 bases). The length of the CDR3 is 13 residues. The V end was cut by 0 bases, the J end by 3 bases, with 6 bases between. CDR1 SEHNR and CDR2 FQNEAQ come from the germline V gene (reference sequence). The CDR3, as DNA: TGTGCCAGCAGCTTAGCGACAGACTACGAGCAGTACTTC. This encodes CASSLATDYEQYF. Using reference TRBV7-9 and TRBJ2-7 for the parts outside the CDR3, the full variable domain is DTGVSQNPRHKITKRGQNVTFRCDPISEHNRLYWYRQTLGQGPEFLTYFQNEAQLEKSRLLSDRFSAERPKGSFSTLEIQRTEQGDSAMYLCASSLATDYEQYFGPGTRLTVT.

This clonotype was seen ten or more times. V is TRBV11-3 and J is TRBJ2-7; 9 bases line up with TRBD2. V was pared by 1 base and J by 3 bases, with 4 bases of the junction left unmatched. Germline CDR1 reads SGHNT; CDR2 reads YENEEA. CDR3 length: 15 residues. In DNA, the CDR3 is TGTGCCAGCAGCTTAGTGCTAGCGGGACGCTACGAGCAGTACTTC. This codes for CASSLVLAGRYEQYF.

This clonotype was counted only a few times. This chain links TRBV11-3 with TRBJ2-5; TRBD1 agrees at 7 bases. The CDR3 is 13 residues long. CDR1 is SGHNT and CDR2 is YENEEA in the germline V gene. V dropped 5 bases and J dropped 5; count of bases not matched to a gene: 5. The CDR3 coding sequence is TGTGCCAGCAGCCCACAGGGGAAGGAGACCCAGTACTTC. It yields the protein CASSPQGKETQYF.

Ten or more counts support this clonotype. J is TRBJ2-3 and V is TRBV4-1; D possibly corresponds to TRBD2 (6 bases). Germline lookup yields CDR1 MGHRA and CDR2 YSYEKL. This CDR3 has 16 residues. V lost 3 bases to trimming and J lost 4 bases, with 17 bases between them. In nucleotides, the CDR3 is TGCGCCAGCAGCCAGGTCAGGGAGGAACCATCAGATACGCAGTATTTT. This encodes CASSQVREEPSDTQYF.

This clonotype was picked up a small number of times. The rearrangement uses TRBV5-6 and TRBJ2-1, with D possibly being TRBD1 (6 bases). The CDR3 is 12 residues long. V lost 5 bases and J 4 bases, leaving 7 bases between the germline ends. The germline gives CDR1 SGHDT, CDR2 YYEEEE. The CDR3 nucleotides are TGTGCCAGCAGGAGGGGGTACAATGAGCAGTTCTTC. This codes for CASRRGYNEQFF.

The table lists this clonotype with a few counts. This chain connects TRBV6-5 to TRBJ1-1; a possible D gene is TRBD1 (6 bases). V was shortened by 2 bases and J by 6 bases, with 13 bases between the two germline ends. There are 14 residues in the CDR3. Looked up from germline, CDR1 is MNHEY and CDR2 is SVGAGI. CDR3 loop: CASSYTPQGAEAFF. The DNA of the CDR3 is TGTGCCAGCAGTTACACCCCACAGGGAGCTGAAGCTTTCTTT.

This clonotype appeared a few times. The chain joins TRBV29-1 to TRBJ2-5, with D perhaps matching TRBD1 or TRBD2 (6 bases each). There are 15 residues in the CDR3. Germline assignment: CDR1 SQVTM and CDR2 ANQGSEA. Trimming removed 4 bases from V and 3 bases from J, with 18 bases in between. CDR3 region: CSVVPGAPAKETQYF. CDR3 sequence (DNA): TGCAGCGTTGTTCCGGGGGCGCCGGCGAAAGAGACCCAGTACTTC.

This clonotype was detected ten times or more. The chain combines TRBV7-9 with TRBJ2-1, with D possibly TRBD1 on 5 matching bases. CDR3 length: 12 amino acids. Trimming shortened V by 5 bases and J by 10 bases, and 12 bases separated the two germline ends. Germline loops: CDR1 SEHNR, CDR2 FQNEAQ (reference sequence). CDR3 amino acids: CASSQGNIEQFF. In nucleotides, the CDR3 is TGTGCCAGCAGCCAGGGCAACATCGAGCAGTTCTTC.

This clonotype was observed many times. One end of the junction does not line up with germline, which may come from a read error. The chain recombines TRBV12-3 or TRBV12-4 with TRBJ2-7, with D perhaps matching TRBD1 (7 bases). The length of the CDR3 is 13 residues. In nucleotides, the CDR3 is TGTGCCAGCAGCCCCTATGGGGGGACAGATCTTAACTTC. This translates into CASSPYGGTDLNF.

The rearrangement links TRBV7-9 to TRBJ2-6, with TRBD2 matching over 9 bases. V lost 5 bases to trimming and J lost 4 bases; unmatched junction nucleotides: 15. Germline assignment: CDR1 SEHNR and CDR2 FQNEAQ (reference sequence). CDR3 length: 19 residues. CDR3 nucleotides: TGTGCCAGCAGCACTTCAATTGCGGGGGGGAAGGCCGGGGCCAACGTCCTGACTTTC. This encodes CASSTSIAGGKAGANVLTF. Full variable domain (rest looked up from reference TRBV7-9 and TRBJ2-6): DTGVSQNPRHKITKRGQNVTFRCDPISEHNRLYWYRQTLGQGPEFLTYFQNEAQLEKSRLLSDRFSAERPKGSFSTLEIQRTEQGDSAMYLCASSTSIAGGKAGANVLTFGAGSRLTVL.

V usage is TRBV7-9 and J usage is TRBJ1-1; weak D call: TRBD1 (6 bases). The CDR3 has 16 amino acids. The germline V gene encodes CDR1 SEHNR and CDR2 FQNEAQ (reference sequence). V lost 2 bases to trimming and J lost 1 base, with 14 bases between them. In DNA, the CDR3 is TGTGCCAGCAGCTTACCCGTTGACAGGCCGAACACTGAAGCTTTCTTT. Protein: CASSLPVDRPNTEAFF.